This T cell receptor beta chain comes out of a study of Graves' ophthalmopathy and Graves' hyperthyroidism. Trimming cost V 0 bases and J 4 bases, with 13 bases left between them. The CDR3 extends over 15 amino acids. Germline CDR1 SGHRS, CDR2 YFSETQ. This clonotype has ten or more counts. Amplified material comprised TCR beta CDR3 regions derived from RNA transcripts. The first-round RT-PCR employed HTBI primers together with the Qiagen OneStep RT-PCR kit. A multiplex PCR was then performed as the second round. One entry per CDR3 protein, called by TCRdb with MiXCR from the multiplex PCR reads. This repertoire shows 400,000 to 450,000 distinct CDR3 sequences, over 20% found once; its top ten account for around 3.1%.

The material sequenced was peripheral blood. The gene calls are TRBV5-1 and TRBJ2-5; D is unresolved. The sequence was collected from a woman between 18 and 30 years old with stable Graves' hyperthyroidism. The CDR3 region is CASSLASEPGETQYF. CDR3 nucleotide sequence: TGCGCCAGCAGCTTGGCGTCGGAGCCGGGAGAGACCCAGTACTTC.